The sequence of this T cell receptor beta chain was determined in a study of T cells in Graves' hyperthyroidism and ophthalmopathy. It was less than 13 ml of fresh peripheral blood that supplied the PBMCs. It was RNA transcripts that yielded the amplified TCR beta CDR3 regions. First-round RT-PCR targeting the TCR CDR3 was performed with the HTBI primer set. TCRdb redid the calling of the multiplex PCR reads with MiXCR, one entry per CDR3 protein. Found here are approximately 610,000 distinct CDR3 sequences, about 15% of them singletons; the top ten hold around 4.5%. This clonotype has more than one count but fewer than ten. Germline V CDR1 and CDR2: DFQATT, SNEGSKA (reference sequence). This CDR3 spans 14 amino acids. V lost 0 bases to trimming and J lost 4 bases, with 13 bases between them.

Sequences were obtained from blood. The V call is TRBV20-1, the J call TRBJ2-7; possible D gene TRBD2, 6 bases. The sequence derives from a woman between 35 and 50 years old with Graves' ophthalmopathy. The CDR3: CSARDLGSVYEQYF. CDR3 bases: TGCAGTGCTAGAGATCTCGGGAGTGTTTACGAGCAGTACTTC.